This TCR beta chain was documented in a study of PD-L1 blockade in urothelial cancer. Background on the study: Analyses were performed on blood at 3 weeks after treatment start (the second dose) and at 6 weeks. When blood samples were assessed, the median T cell count was around 150,000. Regarding the study as a whole: At 3 weeks on treatment, tumor-associated clones expanded more with durable benefit.

The assay was immunoSEQ multiplex PCR, and TCRdb's table has in-frame clones only and misses some. Of tens of thousands of clones in the sample, 86% were seen once. A remark on this clone: Its target is unknown.

The CDR3 sequence is 16 residues long. With 4 bases clipped from V and 4 bases from J, the junction kept 7 bases outside the gene matches. CDR1 and CDR2 (germline): LGHNA, YNFKEQ. This sequence originates from a man in his sixties with urothelial cancer. The rearrangement uses TRBV4-2 and TRBJ2-2; 9 nucleotides agree with TRBD2. Material: PBMCs, obtained around atezolizumab (anti-PD-L1) treatment. In DNA, the CDR3 is TGTGCCAGCAGCCTATCGACTAGCGGAGCCACCGGGGAGCTGTTTTTT. It translates to CASSLSTSGATGELFF.